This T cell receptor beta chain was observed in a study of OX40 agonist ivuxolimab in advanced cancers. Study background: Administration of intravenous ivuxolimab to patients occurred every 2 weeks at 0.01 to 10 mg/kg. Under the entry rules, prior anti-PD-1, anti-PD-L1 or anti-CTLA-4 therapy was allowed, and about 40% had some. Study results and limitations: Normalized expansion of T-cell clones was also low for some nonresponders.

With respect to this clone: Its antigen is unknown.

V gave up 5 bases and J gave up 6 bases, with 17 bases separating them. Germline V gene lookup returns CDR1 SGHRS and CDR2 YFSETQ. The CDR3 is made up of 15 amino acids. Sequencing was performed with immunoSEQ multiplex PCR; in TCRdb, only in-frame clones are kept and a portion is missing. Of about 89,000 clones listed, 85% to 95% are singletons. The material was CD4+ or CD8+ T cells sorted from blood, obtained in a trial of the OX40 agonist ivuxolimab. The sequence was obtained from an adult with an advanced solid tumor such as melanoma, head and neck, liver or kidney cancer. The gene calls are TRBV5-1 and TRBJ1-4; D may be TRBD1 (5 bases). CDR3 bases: TGCGCCAGCAGACCTACCACCGGGACGGATGAAAAACTGTTTTTT. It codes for CASRPTTGTDEKLFF.